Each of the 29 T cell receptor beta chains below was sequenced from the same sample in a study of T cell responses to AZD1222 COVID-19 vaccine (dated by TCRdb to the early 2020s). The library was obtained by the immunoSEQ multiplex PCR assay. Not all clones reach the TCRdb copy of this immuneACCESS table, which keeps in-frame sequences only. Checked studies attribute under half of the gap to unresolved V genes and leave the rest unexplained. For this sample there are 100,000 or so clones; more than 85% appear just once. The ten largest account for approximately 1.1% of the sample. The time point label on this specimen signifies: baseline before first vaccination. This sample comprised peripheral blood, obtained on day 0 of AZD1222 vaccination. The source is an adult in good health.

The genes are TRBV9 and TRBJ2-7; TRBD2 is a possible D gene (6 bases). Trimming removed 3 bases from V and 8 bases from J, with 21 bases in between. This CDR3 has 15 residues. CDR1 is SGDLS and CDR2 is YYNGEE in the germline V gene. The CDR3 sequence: CASSAPGEAGLKQYF. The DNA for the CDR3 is TGTGCCAGCAGCGCCCCCGGGGAGGCAGGACTAAAGCAGTACTTC.

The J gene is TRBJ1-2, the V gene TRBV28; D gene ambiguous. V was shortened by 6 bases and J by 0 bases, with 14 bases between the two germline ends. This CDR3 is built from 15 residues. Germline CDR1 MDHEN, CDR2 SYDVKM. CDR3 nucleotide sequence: TGTGCCAGCAGAGAATCCGGGCCTCCTAACTATGGCTACACCTTC. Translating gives CASRESGPPNYGYTF.

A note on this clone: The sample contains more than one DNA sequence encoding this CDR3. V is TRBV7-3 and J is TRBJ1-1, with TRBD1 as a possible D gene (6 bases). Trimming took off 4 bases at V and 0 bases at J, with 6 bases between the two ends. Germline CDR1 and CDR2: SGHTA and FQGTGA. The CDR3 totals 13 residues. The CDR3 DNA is TGTGCCAGCAGCTGGACAGTGAACACTGAAGCTTTCTTT. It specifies CASSWTVNTEAFF.

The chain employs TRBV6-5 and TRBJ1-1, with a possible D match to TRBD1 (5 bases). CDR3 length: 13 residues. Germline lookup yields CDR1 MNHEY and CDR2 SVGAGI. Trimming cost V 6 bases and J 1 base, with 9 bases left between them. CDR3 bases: TGTGCCAGCAGACAGGTTTCGAACACTGAAGCTTTCTTT. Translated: CASRQVSNTEAFF.

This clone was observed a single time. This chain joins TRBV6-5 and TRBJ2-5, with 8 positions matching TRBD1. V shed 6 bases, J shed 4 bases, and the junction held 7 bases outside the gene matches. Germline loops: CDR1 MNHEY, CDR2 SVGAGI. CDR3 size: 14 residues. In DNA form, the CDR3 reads TGTGCCAGCAGCAAAGGACAGGGCGGAGAGACCCAGTACTTC. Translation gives CASSKGQGGETQYF.

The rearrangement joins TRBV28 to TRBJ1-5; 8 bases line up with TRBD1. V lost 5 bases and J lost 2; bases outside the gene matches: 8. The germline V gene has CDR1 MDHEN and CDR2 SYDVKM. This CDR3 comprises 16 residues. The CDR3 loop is CASSEQGAYGNQPQHF. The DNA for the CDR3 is TGTGCCAGCAGTGAGCAGGGGGCTTACGGCAATCAGCCCCAGCATTTT.

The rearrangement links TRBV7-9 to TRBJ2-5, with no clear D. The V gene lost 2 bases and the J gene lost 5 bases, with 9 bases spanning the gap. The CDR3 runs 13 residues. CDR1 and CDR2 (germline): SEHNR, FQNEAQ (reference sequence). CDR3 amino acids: CASSLRLGETQYF. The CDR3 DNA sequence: TGTGCCAGCAGCTTAAGGTTAGGGGAGACCCAGTACTTC.

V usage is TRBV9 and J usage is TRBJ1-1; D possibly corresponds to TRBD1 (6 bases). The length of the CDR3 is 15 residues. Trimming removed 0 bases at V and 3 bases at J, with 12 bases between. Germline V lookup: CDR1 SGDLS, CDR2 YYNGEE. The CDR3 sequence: CASSVGRGADTEAFF. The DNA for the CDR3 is TGTGCCAGCAGCGTAGGCCGGGGGGCGGACACTGAAGCTTTCTTT.

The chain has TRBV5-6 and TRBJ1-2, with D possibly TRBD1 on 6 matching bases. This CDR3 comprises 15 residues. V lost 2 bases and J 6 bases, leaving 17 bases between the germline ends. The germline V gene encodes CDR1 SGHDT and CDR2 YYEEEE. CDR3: CASSLQGGPLDGYTF. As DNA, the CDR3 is TGTGCCAGCAGCTTACAGGGAGGGCCCCTAGATGGCTACACCTTC.

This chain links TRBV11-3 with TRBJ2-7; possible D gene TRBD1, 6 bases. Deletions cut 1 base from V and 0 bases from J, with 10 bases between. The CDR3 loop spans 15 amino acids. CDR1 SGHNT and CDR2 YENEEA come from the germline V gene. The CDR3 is CASSLVGASSYEQYF. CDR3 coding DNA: TGTGCCAGCAGCTTAGTGGGGGCCAGCTCCTACGAGCAGTACTTC. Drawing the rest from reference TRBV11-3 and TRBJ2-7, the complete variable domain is EAGVVQSPRYKIIEKKQPVAFWCNPISGHNTLYWYLQNLGQGPELLIRYENEEAVDDSQLPKDRFSAERLKGVDSTLKIQPAELGDSAVYLCASSLVGASSYEQYFGPGTRLTVT.

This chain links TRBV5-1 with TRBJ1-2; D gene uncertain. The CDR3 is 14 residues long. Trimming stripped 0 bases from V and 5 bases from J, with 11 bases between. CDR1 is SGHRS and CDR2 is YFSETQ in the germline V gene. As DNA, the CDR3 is TGCGCCAGCAGCTTGGAGTCAGCCCGGTATGGCTACACCTTC. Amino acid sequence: CASSLESARYGYTF.

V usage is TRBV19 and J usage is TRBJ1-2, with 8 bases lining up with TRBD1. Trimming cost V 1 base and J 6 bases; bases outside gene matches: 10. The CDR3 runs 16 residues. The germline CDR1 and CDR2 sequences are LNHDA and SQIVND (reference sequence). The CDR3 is CASSIGTGPLFDGYTF. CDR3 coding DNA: TGTGCCAGTAGTATAGGGACAGGGCCTCTCTTTGATGGCTACACCTTC. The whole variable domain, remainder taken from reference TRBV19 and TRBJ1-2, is DGGITQSPKYLFRKEGQNVTLSCEQNLNHDAMYWYRQDPGQGLRLIYYSQIVNDFQKGDIAEGYSVSREKKESFPLTVTSAQKNPTAFYLCASSIGTGPLFDGYTFGSGTRLTVV.

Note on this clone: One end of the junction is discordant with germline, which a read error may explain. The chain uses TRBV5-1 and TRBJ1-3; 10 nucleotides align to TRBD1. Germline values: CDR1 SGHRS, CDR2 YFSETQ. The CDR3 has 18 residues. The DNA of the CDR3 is TGCGCCAGCAGCCCGGGGACAGGGGATATGCTCTCTGGAAACGCCATATATTTT. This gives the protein CASSPGTGDMLSGNAIYF.

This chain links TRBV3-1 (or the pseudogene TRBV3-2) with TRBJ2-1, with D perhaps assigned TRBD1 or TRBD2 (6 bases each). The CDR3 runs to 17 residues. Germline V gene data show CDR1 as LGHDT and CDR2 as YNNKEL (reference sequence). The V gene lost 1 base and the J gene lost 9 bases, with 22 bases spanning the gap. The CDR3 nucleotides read TGTGCCAGCAGCCAAGGGTCGGGGGCTAGCCTGGAAGGTGAGCAGTTCTTC. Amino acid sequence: CASSQGSGASLEGEQFF.

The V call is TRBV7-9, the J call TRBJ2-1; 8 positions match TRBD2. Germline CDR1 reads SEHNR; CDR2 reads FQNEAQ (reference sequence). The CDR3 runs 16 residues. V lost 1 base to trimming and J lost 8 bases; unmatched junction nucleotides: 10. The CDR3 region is CASSLVGSGIGDEQFF. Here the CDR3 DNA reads TGTGCCAGCAGCTTAGTCGGTAGCGGGATAGGCGATGAGCAGTTCTTC.

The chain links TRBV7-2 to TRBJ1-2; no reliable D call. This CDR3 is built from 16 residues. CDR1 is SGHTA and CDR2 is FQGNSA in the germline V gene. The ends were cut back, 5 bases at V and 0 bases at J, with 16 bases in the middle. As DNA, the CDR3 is TGTGCCAGCAGCCCAAATCAACCGACAACTAACTATGGCTACACCTTC. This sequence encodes CASSPNQPTTNYGYTF.

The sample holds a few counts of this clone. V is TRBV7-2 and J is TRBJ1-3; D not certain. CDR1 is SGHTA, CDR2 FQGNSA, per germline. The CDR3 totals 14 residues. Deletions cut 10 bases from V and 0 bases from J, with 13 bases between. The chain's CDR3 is CAIRPSVSGNTIYF. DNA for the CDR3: TGTGCCATACGTCCCTCCGTCTCTGGAAACACCATATATTTT.

CDR3 bases: TGTGCCAGCAGACTACGACAGGGTTTCTACACCTTC. It encodes CASRLRQGFYTF. The J gene is TRBJ1-2, the V gene TRBV28; 7 positions agree with TRBD1. This CDR3 region has 12 residues. Trimming cost V 6 bases and J 10 bases; bases outside gene matches: 8. Germline V CDR1 and CDR2: MDHEN, SYDVKM.

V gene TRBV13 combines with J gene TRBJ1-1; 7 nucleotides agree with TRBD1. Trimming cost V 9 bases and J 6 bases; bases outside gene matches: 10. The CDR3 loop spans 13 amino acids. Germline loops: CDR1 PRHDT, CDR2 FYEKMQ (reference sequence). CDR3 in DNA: TGTGCCAGTAATACAGGGGTGATGGCTGAAGCTTTCTTT. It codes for CASNTGVMAEAFF.

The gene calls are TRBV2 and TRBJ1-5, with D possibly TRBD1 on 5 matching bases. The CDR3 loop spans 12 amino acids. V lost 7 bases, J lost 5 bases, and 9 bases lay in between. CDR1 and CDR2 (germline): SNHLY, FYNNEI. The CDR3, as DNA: TGTGCCAGCAATCAAGGGGATCAGCCCCAGCATTTT. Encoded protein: CASNQGDQPQHF.

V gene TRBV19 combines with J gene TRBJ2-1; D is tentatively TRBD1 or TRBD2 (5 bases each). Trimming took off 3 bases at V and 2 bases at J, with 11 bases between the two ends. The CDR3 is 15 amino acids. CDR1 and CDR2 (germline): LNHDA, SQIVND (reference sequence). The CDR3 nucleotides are TGTGCCAGTAGTATCATGGGACCCACCTACAATGAGCAGTTCTTC. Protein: CASSIMGPTYNEQFF.

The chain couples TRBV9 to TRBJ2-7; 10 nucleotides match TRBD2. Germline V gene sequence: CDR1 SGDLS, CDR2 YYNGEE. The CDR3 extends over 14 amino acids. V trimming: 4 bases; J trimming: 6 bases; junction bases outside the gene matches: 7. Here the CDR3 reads CASSPSGLATEQYF. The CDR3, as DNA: TGTGCCAGCAGCCCCTCGGGACTAGCGACCGAGCAGTACTTC.

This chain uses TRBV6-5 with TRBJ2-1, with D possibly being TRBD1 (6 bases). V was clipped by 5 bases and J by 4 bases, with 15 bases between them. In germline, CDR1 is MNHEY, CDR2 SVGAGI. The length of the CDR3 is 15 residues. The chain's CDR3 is CASSNLRGQYNEQFF. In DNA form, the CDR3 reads TGTGCCAGCAGTAATCTGAGAGGACAGTACAATGAGCAGTTCTTC.

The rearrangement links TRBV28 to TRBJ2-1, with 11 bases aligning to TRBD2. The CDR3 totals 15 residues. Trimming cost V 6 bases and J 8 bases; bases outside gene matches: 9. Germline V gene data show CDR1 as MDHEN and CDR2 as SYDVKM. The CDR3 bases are TGTGCCAGCAGATCCGGGACTAGCGGCCTCGATGAGCAGTTCTTC. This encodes CASRSGTSGLDEQFF.

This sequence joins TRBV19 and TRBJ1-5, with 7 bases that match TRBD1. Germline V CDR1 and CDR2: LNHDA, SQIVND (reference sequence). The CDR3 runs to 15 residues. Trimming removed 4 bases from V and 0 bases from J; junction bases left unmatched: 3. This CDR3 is CASSRTGYSNQPQHF. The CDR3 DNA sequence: TGTGCCAGTAGTAGGACAGGTTATAGCAATCAGCCCCAGCATTTT.

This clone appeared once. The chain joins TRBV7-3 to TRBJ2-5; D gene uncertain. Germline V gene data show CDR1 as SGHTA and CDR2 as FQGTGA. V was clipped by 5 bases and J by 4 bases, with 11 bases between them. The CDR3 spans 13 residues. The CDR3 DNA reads TGTGCCAGCAGCCGAAGCGAGAGAGAGACCCAGTACTTC. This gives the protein CASSRSERETQYF.

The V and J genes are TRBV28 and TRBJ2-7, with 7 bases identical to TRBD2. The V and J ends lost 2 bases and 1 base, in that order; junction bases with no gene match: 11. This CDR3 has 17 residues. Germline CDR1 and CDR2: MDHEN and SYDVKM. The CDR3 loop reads CASSLRAGSSGSYEQYF. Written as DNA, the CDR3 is TGTGCCAGCAGTTTACGAGCGGGGAGCTCGGGGTCCTACGAGCAGTACTTC.

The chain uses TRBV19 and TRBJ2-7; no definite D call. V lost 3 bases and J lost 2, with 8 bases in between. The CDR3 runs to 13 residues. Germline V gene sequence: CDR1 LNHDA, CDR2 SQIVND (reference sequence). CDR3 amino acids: CASSIRKAYEQYF. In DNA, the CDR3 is TGTGCCAGTAGTATCCGGAAGGCCTACGAGCAGTACTTC.

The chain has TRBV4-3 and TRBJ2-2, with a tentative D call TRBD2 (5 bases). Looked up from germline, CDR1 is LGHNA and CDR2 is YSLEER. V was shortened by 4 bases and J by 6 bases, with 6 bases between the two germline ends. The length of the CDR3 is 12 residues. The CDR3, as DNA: TGCGCCAGCAGCCGAGGGCCCGGGGAGCTGTTTTTT. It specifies CASSRGPGELFF.